This TCR beta chain was sequenced for a study of beta chain features in type 1 diabetes. The CDR3 covers 18 residues. Germline CDR1 and CDR2: MGHRA and YSYEKL. The germline V and J ends were trimmed by 1 base and 0 bases, with 13 bases remaining between them. Isolated RNA was reverse transcribed in full, so expressed TCRB transcripts were sequenced. The assay was immunoSEQ multiplex PCR, and TCRdb's table has in-frame clones only and misses some. The table has roughly 500,000 clones, about 30% seen once; the top ten hold almost 0.065%. The V gene is TRBV4-1, the J gene TRBJ2-6; no clear D. The sequence was obtained from a man between 18 and 35 years old in good health. Input material: naive CD4+ T cells from blood. The CDR3 loop is CASSQAARKSSGANVLTF. DNA of the CDR3: TGCGCCAGCAGCCAAGCGGCCAGAAAAAGCTCTGGGGCCAACGTCCTGACTTTC.